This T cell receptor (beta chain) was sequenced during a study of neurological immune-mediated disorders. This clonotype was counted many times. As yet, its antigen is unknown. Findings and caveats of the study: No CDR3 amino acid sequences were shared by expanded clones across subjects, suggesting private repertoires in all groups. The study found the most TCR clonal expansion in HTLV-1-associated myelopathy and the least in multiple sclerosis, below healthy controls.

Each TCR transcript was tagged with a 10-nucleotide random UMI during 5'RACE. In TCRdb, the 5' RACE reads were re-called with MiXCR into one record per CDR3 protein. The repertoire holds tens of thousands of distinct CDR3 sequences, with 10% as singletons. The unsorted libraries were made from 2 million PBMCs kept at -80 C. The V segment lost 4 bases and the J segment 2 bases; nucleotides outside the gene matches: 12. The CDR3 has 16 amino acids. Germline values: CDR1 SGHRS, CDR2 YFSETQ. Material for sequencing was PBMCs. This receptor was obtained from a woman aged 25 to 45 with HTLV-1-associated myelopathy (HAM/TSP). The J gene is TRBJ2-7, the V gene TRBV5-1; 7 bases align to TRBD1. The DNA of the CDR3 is TGCGCCAGCAGCCTAACACAGGGGCTGGCTCCCTACGAGCAGTACTTC. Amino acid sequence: CASSLTQGLAPYEQYF.